The T cell receptor (beta chain) under discussion was sequenced for a study of cytomegalovirus exposure and HLA in healthy donors. Study-level results: In a later analysis, at a false discovery rate of 0.05, 16,951 TCR beta sequences matched HLA alleles. Within an earlier analysis, most TCR beta V segments proved productive either about 90% or about 30% of the time.

As for the donors, each was a healthy bone marrow donor. Donors had nominal health at sampling but likely had unrecorded immune exposures. This clone was seen more than once but under ten times. What it recognizes is unknown. Primers for the PCR totalled 60 Vbeta and 13 Jbeta. Sequencing was performed with immunoSEQ multiplex PCR; in TCRdb, only in-frame clones are kept and a portion is missing. Of roughly 120,000 clones in the sample, 81% were seen once. This CDR3 has 15 amino acids. Per germline, CDR1 LNHDA and CDR2 SQIVND (reference sequence). Trimming at V came to 7 bases and at J to 0 bases, leaving 6 bases not matched to a gene.

This sequence originates from a woman aged 25 to 39 in good health and CMV-seronegative. The sequencing sample was made of PBMCs. The J gene is TRBJ1-1, the V gene TRBV19, with TRBD1 matching 9 bases. CDR3 in DNA: TGTGCCAGTACCAACAGGGGGCGATTGAACACTGAAGCTTTCTTT. Its protein product is CASTNRGRLNTEAFF.